This TCR beta chain was retrieved from a study of breast tumors, draining lymph nodes, adjacent tissues. The study's findings and limits: Tumor TCR diversity was below lymph nodes but above nontumor tissue. Data only fit, rather than demonstrated, lymph node origin of most tumor T cells. The data were judged consistent with most tumor T cells coming from lymph node and expanding in tumor. Luminal-like breast cancer showed significantly greater tumor-nontumor repertoire similarity than basal-like breast cancer did.

TCRdb itself ran the multiplex PCR reads through MiXCR, one entry per CDR3 protein. The sample shows 60,000 to 70,000 distinct CDR3 sequences, approximately 54% of them seen only once. Germline V gives CDR1 DFQATT, CDR2 SNEGSKA (reference sequence). The length of the CDR3 is 14 residues. V shed 3 bases and J shed 4 bases, with 15 bases lying between them. A remark on this clonotype: The antigen is unknown.

This TCR came from a female donor with breast cancer. Some clones in this sample may be carry-over from other donors' samples. Material for sequencing was breast tumor tissue. This chain uses TRBV20-1 with TRBJ2-5; D is unresolved. The DNA for the CDR3 is TGCAGTGCTAGGAACCCCAGCTTTGTAGAGACCCAGTACTTC. Translated, it gives CSARNPSFVETQYF.